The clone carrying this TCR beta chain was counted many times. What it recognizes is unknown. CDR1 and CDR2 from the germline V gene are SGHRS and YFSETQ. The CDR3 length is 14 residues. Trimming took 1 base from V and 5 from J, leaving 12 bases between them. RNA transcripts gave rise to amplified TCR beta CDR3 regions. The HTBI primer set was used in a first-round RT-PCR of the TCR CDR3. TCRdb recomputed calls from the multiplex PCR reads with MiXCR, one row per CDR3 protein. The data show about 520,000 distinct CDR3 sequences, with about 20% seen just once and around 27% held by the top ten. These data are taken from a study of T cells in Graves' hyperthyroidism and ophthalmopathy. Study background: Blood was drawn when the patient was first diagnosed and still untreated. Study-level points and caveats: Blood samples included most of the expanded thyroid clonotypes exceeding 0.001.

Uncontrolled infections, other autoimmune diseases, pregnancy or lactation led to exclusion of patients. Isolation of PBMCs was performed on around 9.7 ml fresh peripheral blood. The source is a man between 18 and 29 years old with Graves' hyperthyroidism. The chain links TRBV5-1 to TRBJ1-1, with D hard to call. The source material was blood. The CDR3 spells CASSLPGERTEAFF. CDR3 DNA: TGCGCCAGCAGCTTGCCCGGGGAGAGGACTGAAGCTTTCTTT. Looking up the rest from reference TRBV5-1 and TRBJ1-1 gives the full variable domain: KAGVTQTPRYLIKTRGQQVTLSCSPISGHRSVSWYQQTPGQGLQFLFEYFSETQRNKGNFPGRFSGRQFSNSRSEMNVSTLELGDSALYLCASSLPGERTEAFFGQGTRLTVV.